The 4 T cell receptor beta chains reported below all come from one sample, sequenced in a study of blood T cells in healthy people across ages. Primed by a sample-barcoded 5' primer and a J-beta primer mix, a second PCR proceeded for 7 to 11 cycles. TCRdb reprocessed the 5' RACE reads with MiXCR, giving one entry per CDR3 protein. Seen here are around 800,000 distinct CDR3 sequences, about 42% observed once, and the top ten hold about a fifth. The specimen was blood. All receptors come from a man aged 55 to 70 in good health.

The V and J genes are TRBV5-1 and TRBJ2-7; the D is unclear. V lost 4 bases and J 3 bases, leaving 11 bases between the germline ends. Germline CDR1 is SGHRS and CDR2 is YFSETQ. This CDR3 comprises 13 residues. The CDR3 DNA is TGCGCCAGCAGCGTGGACCCAGACTACGAGCAGTACTTC. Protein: CASSVDPDYEQYF.

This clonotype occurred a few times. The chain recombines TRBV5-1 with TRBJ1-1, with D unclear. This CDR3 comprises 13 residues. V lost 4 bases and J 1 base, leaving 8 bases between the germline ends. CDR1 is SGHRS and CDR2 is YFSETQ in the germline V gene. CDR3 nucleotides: TGCGCCAGCAGCGCCGACGGGAACACTGAAGCTTTCTTT. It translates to CASSADGNTEAFF.

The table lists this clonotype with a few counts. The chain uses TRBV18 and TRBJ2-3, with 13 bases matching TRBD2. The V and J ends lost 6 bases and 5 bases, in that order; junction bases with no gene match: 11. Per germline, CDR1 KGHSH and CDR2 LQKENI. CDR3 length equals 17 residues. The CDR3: CASSPSTSGGNIDTQYF. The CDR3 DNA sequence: TGTGCCAGCTCTCCCTCGACTAGCGGGGGGAATATAGATACGCAGTATTTT.

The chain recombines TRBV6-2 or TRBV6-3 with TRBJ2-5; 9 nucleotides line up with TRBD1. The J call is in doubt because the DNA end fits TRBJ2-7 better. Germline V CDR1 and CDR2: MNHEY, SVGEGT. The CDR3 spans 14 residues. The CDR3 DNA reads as TGTGCCAGCAGTTCGGACAGGGGTTACCACGAGCAGTACTTC. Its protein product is CASSSDRGYHEQYF.